This TCR beta chain was profiled in a study of T cell changes during pregnancy in multiple sclerosis. Germline loops: CDR1 SGDLS, CDR2 YYNGEE. The ends lost 0 bases at V and 5 bases at J; junction bases unmatched: 9. The CDR3 is 16 residues long. Using immunoSEQ multiplex PCR, the repertoire was profiled, and TCRdb retains in-frame clones only, with some absent. The sample has about 69,000 clones, 91% seen once. This sequence was found in a female donor in good health, enrolled as a control in a pregnancy study. The sample in question was CD4+ T cells from peripheral blood mononuclear cells, obtained in the third trimester of pregnancy. V is TRBV9 and J is TRBJ2-5; 8 bases fit TRBD2. This chain's CDR3 is CASSVDASGGRETQYF. DNA of the CDR3: TGTGCCAGCAGCGTAGACGCCAGCGGGGGTCGGGAGACCCAGTACTTC.